Listed here are 28 T cell receptor beta chains from one sample, sequenced in a study of blood T cell repertoires in COVID-19. The assay was immunoSEQ multiplex PCR, and TCRdb's table has in-frame clones only and misses some. The table has about 190,000 clones, over 75% seen once; the top ten hold around 12%. The sequenced material came from peripheral blood. The receptors derive from a woman in her forties or fifties with acute or convalescent COVID-19.

The chain uses TRBV6-2 or TRBV6-3 and TRBJ2-3; D might be TRBD2 (5 bases). The CDR3 is 13 residues long. V was clipped by 6 bases and J by 4 bases, with 11 bases between them. CDR1 and CDR2 from the germline V gene are MNHEY and SVGEGT. CDR3 sequence (DNA): TGTGCCAGCAGCCATACTAGATCAGATACGCAGTATTTT. Its protein is CASSHTRSDTQYF.

The chain carries TRBV5-8 and TRBJ1-4, with 10 bases lining up with TRBD1. Germline lookup yields CDR1 SGHTS and CDR2 YDEGEE. The CDR3 runs 17 residues. Unmatched junction bases numbered 5, after V lost 3 bases and J lost 0 bases. For the CDR3, the DNA is TGTGCCAGCAGCTCCGGGACAGGGGCGGCAACTAATGAAAAACTGTTTTTT. Translating gives CASSSGTGAATNEKLFF. Based on the CDR3 plus reference TRBV5-8 and TRBJ1-4, the full variable domain is EAGVTQSPTHLIKTRGQQATLRCSPISGHTSVYWYQQALGLGLQFLLWYDEGEERNRGNFPPRFSGRQFPNYSSELNVNALELEDSALYLCASSSGTGAATNEKLFFGSGTQLSVL.

The chain links TRBV5-1 to TRBJ2-3; D may be TRBD1 (5 bases). Germline-derived CDR1 and CDR2 are SGHRS and YFSETQ. V lost 2 bases and J 3 bases, leaving 13 bases between the germline ends. The CDR3 loop spans 15 amino acids. As DNA, the CDR3 is TGCGCCAGCAGCTTATCCAGGGTAAGGACAGATACGCAGTATTTT. Its translation is CASSLSRVRTDTQYF.

A few counts support this clone. In DNA form, the CDR3 reads TGTGCCAGCAGTCCCGCGGGTTCCTCTGGAAACACCATATATTTT. Amino acids: CASSPAGSSGNTIYF. V is TRBV28 and J is TRBJ1-3; no firm D call. The germline V gene has CDR1 MDHEN and CDR2 SYDVKM. This CDR3 has 15 residues. The V end was cut by 5 bases, the J end by 0 bases, with 11 bases between.

The rearrangement joins TRBV21-1 to TRBJ2-7; the D call TRBD2 from the table was never checked on the DNA. TRBV21-1 is a documented pseudogene. This CDR3 has 15 amino acids. This CDR3 reads CASSAPQAGTYEQYF. The CDR3 DNA is TGTGCCAGCAGCGCCCCTCAGGCGGGAACCTACGAGCAGTACTTC.

The genes are TRBV5-5 and TRBJ2-1; tentatively, D is TRBD1 (5 bases). The CDR3 totals 12 residues. Trimming stripped 5 bases from V and 4 bases from J, with 7 bases between. Germline-derived CDR1 and CDR2 are SGHKS and YYEKEE (reference sequence). CDR3 amino acids: CASSKGYNEQFF. CDR3 nucleotides: TGTGCCAGCAGTAAGGGGTACAATGAGCAGTTCTTC. The full variable domain, its missing parts supplied by reference TRBV5-5 and TRBJ2-1, is DAGVTQSPTHLIKTRGQQVTLRCSPISGHKSVSWYQQVLGQGPQFIFQYYEKEERGRGNFPDRFSARQFPNYSSELNVNALLLGDSALYLCASSKGYNEQFFGPGTRLTVL.

This rearrangement joins TRBV30 to TRBJ1-6, with no clear D. V lost 4 bases and J 3 bases, leaving 7 bases between the germline ends. The CDR3 consists of 13 residues. Germline-derived CDR1 and CDR2 are GTSNPN and SVGIG (reference sequence). For the CDR3, the DNA is TGTGCCTGGACCCGGGACTATAATTCACCCCTCCACTTT. It yields the protein CAWTRDYNSPLHF.

This clone was counted a few times. This chain joins TRBV28 and TRBJ2-2; possibly TRBD1 for D (6 bases). Germline V gene lookup returns CDR1 MDHEN and CDR2 SYDVKM. Deletions cut 7 bases from V and 7 bases from J, with 22 bases between. CDR3 size: 16 residues. In DNA form, the CDR3 reads TGTGCCAGCACTCAAGGGGGTACTCAAAAGGACGGGGAGCTGTTTTTT. It is translated as CASTQGGTQKDGELFF.

This chain links TRBV5-6 with TRBJ1-2; 8 bases align to TRBD1. Per the germline V gene, CDR1 is SGHDT and CDR2 is YYEEEE. The CDR3 loop spans 14 amino acids. Germline trimming cut 4 bases from V and 0 bases from J; bases unmatched to any gene: 2. The CDR3 loop is CASSQGQANYGYTF. In DNA form, the CDR3 reads TGTGCCAGCAGCCAGGGACAGGCTAACTATGGCTACACCTTC.

The genes are TRBV29-1 and TRBJ1-2, with 12 bases lining up with TRBD1. With 5 bases clipped from V and 7 bases from J, the junction kept 5 bases outside the gene matches. The germline V gene encodes CDR1 SQVTM and CDR2 ANQGSEA. The CDR3 has 13 residues. The DNA of the CDR3 is TGCAGCGTTATCGGGACAGGGGGCGCTGGCTACACCTTC. It encodes CSVIGTGGAGYTF.

V is TRBV11-2 and J is TRBJ1-5; tentatively, D is TRBD1 (5 bases). Germline CDR1 is SGHAT and CDR2 is FQNNGV. Trimming took 2 bases from V and 3 from J, leaving 11 bases between them. The CDR3 totals 15 residues. CDR3 residues: CASSLSTGPNQPQHF. The CDR3 DNA follows: TGTGCCAGCAGCTTAAGTACAGGACCCAATCAGCCCCAGCATTTT.

In the case of this clone: The identical CDR3 is also encoded by other nucleotide sequences in the sample. The V call is TRBV12-3 or TRBV12-4, the J call TRBJ1-5; 10 bases agree with TRBD1. There are 13 residues in the CDR3. V was pared by 6 bases and J by 5 bases, with 1 base of the junction left unmatched. The CDR3 loop is CASRGQGHQPQHF. The DNA of the CDR3 is TGTGCCAGCAGGGGACAGGGGCATCAGCCCCAGCATTTT.

V gene TRBV28 combines with J gene TRBJ2-3; D might be TRBD1 (6 bases). The CDR3 contains 14 residues. In germline, CDR1 is MDHEN, CDR2 SYDVKM. V gave up 2 bases and J gave up 0 bases, with 6 bases separating them. Written as DNA, the CDR3 is TGTGCCAGCAGTTTAGGACAGAGCACAGATACGCAGTATTTT. Its translation: CASSLGQSTDTQYF. Looking up the rest from reference TRBV28 and TRBJ2-3 gives the full variable domain: DVKVTQSSRYLVKRTGEKVFLECVQDMDHENMFWYRQDPGLGLRLIYFSYDVKMKEKGDIPEGYSVSREKKERFSLILESASTNQTSMYLCASSLGQSTDTQYFGPGTRLTVL.

The DNA of the CDR3 is TGTGCCTGGAGTGTATCGGGGGGCAGACTGTTTTTT. Protein: CAWSVSGGRLFF. This chain uses TRBV30 with TRBJ1-4, with D tentatively TRBD1 (6 bases). The CDR3 sequence is 12 residues long. The germline gives CDR1 GTSNPN, CDR2 SVGIG (reference sequence). V shed 0 bases and J shed 13 bases, with 12 bases lying between them.

The CDR3 DNA is TGTGCCAGCAGCTCGGGGTATCGGGGAAACACCATATATTTT. Its protein is CASSSGYRGNTIYF. J is TRBJ1-3 and V is TRBV5-4; D ambiguous. V lost 3 bases and J 4 bases, leaving 11 bases between the germline ends. The CDR3 covers 14 residues. The V gene's germline CDR1 is SGHNT and CDR2 YYREEE (reference sequence).

V is TRBV9 and J is TRBJ2-1, with a tentative D call TRBD2 (7 bases). The CDR3 sequence is 16 residues long. CDR1 is SGDLS, CDR2 YYNGEE, per germline. Between the trimmed V and J ends, which lost 0 bases and 6 bases, there was a span of 16 bases. The CDR3 sequence: CASSVEEGGPLNEQFF. The CDR3 region has the DNA TGTGCCAGCAGCGTAGAGGAGGGGGGGCCTCTCAATGAGCAGTTCTTC.

The V call is TRBV28, the J call TRBJ2-7, with TRBD2 identical over 9 bases. Germline lookup yields CDR1 MDHEN and CDR2 SYDVKM. This CDR3 contains 15 residues. Unmatched junction bases numbered 6, after V lost 3 bases and J lost 3 bases. Here the CDR3 DNA reads TGTGCCAGCAGTTTTGCTAGCGGGATCTTCTACGAGCAGTACTTC. Residues: CASSFASGIFYEQYF.

This chain connects TRBV28 to TRBJ1-5; TRBD1 is a possible D gene (6 bases). The germline gives CDR1 MDHEN, CDR2 SYDVKM. This CDR3 is 14 amino acids long. Trimming removed 11 bases at V and 3 bases at J, with 17 bases between. CDR3 bases: TGTGCCGTTCAGACTCAGGGGATCAATCAGCCCCAGCATTTT. Translating gives CAVQTQGINQPQHF. The whole variable domain, remainder taken from reference TRBV28 and TRBJ1-5, is DVKVTQSSRYLVKRTGEKVFLECVQDMDHENMFWYRQDPGLGLRLIYFSYDVKMKEKGDIPEGYSVSREKKERFSLILESASTNQTSMYLCAVQTQGINQPQHFGDGTRLSIL.

The rearrangement links TRBV19 to TRBJ2-1, with a tentative D call TRBD1 (6 bases). V was cut by 7 bases and J by 10 bases, with 11 bases left in between. Germline CDR1 and CDR2: LNHDA and SQIVND (reference sequence). The length of the CDR3 is 11 residues. CDR3 DNA: TGTGCCAGTAATTTAGGGACAGAGCAGTTCTTC. Encoded protein: CASNLGTEQFF. The full variable domain, rest sourced from reference TRBV19 and TRBJ2-1, is DGGITQSPKYLFRKEGQNVTLSCEQNLNHDAMYWYRQDPGQGLRLIYYSQIVNDFQKGDIAEGYSVSREKKESFPLTVTSAQKNPTAFYLCASNLGTEQFFGPGTRLTVL.

J is TRBJ2-3 and V is TRBV5-6; D is perhaps TRBD1 (5 bases). Trimming took 0 bases from V and 0 from J, leaving 17 bases between them. The CDR3 extends over 18 amino acids. Germline-derived CDR1 and CDR2 are SGHDT and YYEEEE. The CDR3: CASSLGLWGNPSTDTQYF. CDR3 DNA sequence: TGTGCCAGCAGCTTGGGGCTTTGGGGCAACCCCAGCACAGATACGCAGTATTTT. The full variable domain, completed using reference TRBV5-6 and TRBJ2-3, is DAGVTQSPTHLIKTRGQQVTLRCSPKSGHDTVSWYQQALGQGPQFIFQYYEEEERQRGNFPDRFSGHQFPNYSSELNVNALLLGDSALYLCASSLGLWGNPSTDTQYFGPGTRLTVL.

This clone has only one observation. The chain combines TRBV28 with TRBJ2-1, with a possible D match to TRBD2 (6 bases). Germline V gene lookup returns CDR1 MDHEN and CDR2 SYDVKM. The V and J ends lost 5 bases and 0 bases respectively, with 11 bases between them. The CDR3 runs 15 residues. Here the CDR3 DNA reads TGTGCCAGCAGTGGACTACCGAGCTCCTACAATGAGCAGTTCTTC. As protein: CASSGLPSSYNEQFF.

The V gene is TRBV6-2 or TRBV6-3, the J gene TRBJ2-7, with 11 positions matching TRBD1. Germline CDR1 and CDR2: MNHEY and SVGEGT. This CDR3 has 15 amino acids. The junction had 7 bases not matched to a gene; V was cut back by 5 bases and J by 4 bases. CDR3 DNA sequence: TGTGCCAGCAGTCCCTACGGACAGGGGGCTTACGAGCAGTACTTC. Its protein product is CASSPYGQGAYEQYF.

Regarding this clone: The sample has other DNA sequences that encode this CDR3 too. The gene calls are TRBV3-1 (or the pseudogene TRBV3-2) and TRBJ1-1, with TRBD1 matching over 9 bases. V shed 2 bases and J 0 bases; nucleotides not matched to a gene: 4. Germline CDR1 reads LGHDT; CDR2 reads YNNKEL (reference sequence). This CDR3 is built from 16 residues. The CDR3 bases are TGTGCCAGCAGCCAAAGGACAGGGGTTATGAACACTGAAGCTTTCTTT. This translates into CASSQRTGVMNTEAFF.

The rearrangement links TRBV6-5 to TRBJ1-6, with no clear D. CDR1 and CDR2 (germline): MNHEY, SVGAGI. The CDR3 extends over 13 amino acids. V was shortened by 7 bases and J by 4 bases, with 8 bases between the two germline ends. The CDR3 DNA follows: TGTGCCAGCACCGCACAATATAATTCACCCCTCCACTTT. This translates into CASTAQYNSPLHF.

The J gene is TRBJ1-2, the V gene TRBV9, with 12 bases fitting TRBD1. The J segment lost 7 bases and the V segment lost 3 bases, leaving 4 bases of the junction unmatched. CDR3 length equals 14 residues. Germline lookup yields CDR1 SGDLS and CDR2 YYNGEE. Here the CDR3 reads CASSAGQGAGGYTF. CDR3 sequence (DNA): TGTGCCAGCAGCGCGGGACAGGGGGCAGGTGGCTACACCTTC.

The rearrangement joins TRBV2 to TRBJ2-3; D might be TRBD2 (5 bases). Deletions cut 9 bases from V and 1 base from J, with 20 bases between. The CDR3 has 16 amino acids. Germline V gene data show CDR1 as SNHLY and CDR2 as FYNNEI. The CDR3 spells CASLNFGSTGTDTQYF. In nucleotides, the CDR3 is TGTGCCAGTCTAAACTTTGGGAGCACGGGCACAGATACGCAGTATTTT.

This clone was observed many times. Germline is not matched at one junction end, which may reflect a read error. The V call is TRBV7-2, the J call TRBJ1-5, with TRBD1 matching over 9 bases. Looked up from germline, CDR1 is SGHTA and CDR2 is FQGNSA. CDR3 length: 15 amino acids. This chain's CDR3 is CASSLVDRGIQSQHF. DNA for the CDR3: TGTGCCAGCAGCCTCGTCGACAGGGGGATTCAGTCCCAGCATTTT.

On this clone itself: Other DNA sequences in the same sample also yield this CDR3. The rearrangement uses TRBV19 and TRBJ1-5; TRBD1 aligns across 7 bases. Looked up from germline, CDR1 is LNHDA and CDR2 is SQIVND (reference sequence). V lost 0 bases and J lost 1; bases outside the gene matches: 0. The CDR3 has 15 residues. In DNA form, the CDR3 reads TGTGCCAGTAGTATAGACAGGGGGAGCAATCAGCCCCAGCATTTT. Amino acid sequence: CASSIDRGSNQPQHF.